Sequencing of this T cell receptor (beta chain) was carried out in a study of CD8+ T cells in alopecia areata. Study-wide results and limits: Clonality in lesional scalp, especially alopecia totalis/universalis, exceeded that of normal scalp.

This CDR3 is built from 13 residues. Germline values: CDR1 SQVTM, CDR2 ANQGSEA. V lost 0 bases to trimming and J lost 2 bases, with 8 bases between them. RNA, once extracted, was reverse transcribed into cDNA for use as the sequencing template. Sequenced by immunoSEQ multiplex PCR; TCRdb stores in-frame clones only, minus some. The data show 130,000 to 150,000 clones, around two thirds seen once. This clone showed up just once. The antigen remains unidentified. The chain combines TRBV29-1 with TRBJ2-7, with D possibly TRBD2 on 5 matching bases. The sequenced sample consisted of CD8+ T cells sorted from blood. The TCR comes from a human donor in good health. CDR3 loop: CSVEDTGTYEQYF. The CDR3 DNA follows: TGCAGCGTTGAAGATACGGGGACCTACGAGCAGTACTTC.